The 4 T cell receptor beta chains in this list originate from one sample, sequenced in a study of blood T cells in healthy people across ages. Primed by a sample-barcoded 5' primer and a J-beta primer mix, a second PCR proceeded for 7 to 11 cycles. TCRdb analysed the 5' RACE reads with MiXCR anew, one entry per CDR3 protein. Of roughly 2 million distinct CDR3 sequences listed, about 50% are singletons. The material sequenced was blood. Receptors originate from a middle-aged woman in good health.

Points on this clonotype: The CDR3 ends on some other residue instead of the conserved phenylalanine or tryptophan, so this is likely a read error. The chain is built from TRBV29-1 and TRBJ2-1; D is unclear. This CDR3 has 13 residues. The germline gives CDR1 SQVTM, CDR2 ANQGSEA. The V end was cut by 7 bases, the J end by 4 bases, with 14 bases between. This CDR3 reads CSASISDYNEQFL. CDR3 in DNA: TGCAGCGCCTCCATATCTGATTACAATGAGCAGTTCTTA.

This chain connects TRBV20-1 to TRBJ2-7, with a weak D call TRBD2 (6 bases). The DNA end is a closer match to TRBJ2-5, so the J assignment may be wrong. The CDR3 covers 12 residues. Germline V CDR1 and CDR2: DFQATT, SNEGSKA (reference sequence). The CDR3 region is CSAGEDLGTQYF. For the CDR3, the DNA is TGCAGTGCTGGGGAGGACTTAGGGACCCAGTACTTC.

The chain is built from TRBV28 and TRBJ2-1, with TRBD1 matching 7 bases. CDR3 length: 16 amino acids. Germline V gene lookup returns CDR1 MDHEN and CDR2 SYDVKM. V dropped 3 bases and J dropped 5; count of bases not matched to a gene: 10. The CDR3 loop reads CASSLILQGLNNEQFF. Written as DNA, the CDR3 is TGTGCCAGCAGTTTGATTTTACAGGGGCTAAACAATGAGCAGTTCTTC.

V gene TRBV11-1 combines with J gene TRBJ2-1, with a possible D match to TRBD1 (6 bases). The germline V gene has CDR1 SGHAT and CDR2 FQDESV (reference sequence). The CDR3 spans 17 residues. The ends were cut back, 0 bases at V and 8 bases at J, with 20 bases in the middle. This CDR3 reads CASSLAEALTGFYEQFF. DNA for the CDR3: TGTGCCAGCAGCTTAGCCGAAGCCCTTACAGGGTTCTATGAGCAGTTCTTC.